The next 6 T cell receptor beta chains were all read from a single sample in a study of OX40 agonist ivuxolimab in advanced cancers. Only in-frame clones appear in the TCRdb table, and some are missing; sequencing was by immunoSEQ multiplex PCR. The sample gives tens of thousands of clones, roughly nine tenths of which show up once; about 0.76% is in the top ten. The sample here was CD4+ or CD8+ T cells sorted from blood, taken in a trial of the OX40 agonist ivuxolimab. These receptors originate from an adult with an advanced solid tumor such as melanoma, head and neck, liver or kidney cancer.

The rearrangement links TRBV29-1 to TRBJ2-2; D is uncertain. The V and J ends lost 2 bases and 4 bases respectively, with 8 bases between them. From germline, CDR1 is SQVTM and CDR2 ANQGSEA. The CDR3 spans 13 residues. The CDR3 protein is CSVEWYGTGELFF. CDR3 DNA: TGCAGCGTTGAATGGTATGGCACCGGGGAGCTGTTTTTT.

This clone was recorded only once. The chain couples TRBV7-2 to TRBJ2-7; 8 bases align to TRBD2. Germline lookup yields CDR1 SGHTA and CDR2 FQGNSA. V dropped 5 bases and J dropped 7; count of bases not matched to a gene: 13. This CDR3 comprises 15 residues. This CDR3 is CASSLRGGSLYEQYF. The CDR3 bases are TGTGCCAGCAGCCTACGGGGGGGTTCTTTATATGAGCAGTACTTC.

The rearrangement joins TRBV18 to TRBJ2-7; a possible D gene is TRBD2 (6 bases). Trimming cost V 3 bases and J 3 bases, with 15 bases left between them. CDR3 length: 15 amino acids. CDR1 and CDR2 (germline): KGHSH, LQKENI. The chain's CDR3 is CASSPEGAGIYEQYF. In DNA, the CDR3 is TGTGCCAGCTCACCGGAAGGGGCGGGAATCTACGAGCAGTACTTC. Based on the CDR3 plus reference TRBV18 and TRBJ2-7, the full variable domain is NAGVMQNPRHLVRRRGQEARLRCSPMKGHSHVYWYRQLPEEGLKFMVYLQKENIIDESGMPKERFSAEFPKEGPSILRIQQVVRGDSAAYFCASSPEGAGIYEQYFGPGTRLTVT.

The V and J genes are TRBV9 and TRBJ1-4; 7 positions agree with TRBD1. The ends lost 0 bases at V and 7 bases at J; junction bases unmatched: 6. CDR3 length: 15 amino acids. CDR1 and CDR2 from the germline V gene are SGDLS and YYNGEE. The CDR3 region is CASSVGQGEGEKLFF. CDR3 bases: TGTGCCAGCAGCGTAGGACAGGGTGAGGGTGAAAAACTGTTTTTT.

The chain has TRBV11-3 and TRBJ1-1; no definite D call. The CDR3 has 13 residues. V lost 3 bases and J 1 base, leaving 6 bases between the germline ends. Looked up from germline, CDR1 is SGHNT and CDR2 is YENEEA. CDR3 sequence (DNA): TGTGCCAGCAGCTTTTACAGGAACACTGAAGCTTTCTTT. Amino acids: CASSFYRNTEAFF. Variable domain in full (rest from reference TRBV11-3 and TRBJ1-1): EAGVVQSPRYKIIEKKQPVAFWCNPISGHNTLYWYLQNLGQGPELLIRYENEEAVDDSQLPKDRFSAERLKGVDSTLKIQPAELGDSAVYLCASSFYRNTEAFFGQGTRLTVV.

V and J are TRBV27 and TRBJ2-3; 7 bases align to TRBD1. Trimming cost V 5 bases and J 3 bases; bases outside gene matches: 11. Germline lookup yields CDR1 MNHEY and CDR2 SMNVEV (reference sequence). The CDR3 sequence is 16 residues long. CDR3 sequence (DNA): TGTGCCAGCAGTGCTCACTCGGGACAGTTTACAGATACGCAGTATTTT. It specifies CASSAHSGQFTDTQYF.